Below, 23 T cell receptor beta chains from the same sample are listed, as sequenced in a study of cytomegalovirus exposure and HLA in healthy donors (dated by TCRdb to about 2017). Libraries were prepared through the immunoSEQ multiplex PCR assay. A mixture of 60 forward primers for TCR Vbeta segments and 13 reverse primers for TCR Jbeta segments was used in the multiplex PCR. Imported from immuneACCESS, the table was reduced by TCRdb to in-frame sequences with V and J called. These copies leave out some clones; in studies compared against another copy, an unresolved V gene accounts for under half, and the cause of the remainder is not known. The sample table lists more than 150,000 clones, roughly 84% of them with a count of one. The top ten constitute around 0.37% of the sample. What was sequenced was PBMCs. The receptors derive from a boy aged 2 to 9 in good health and CMV-seronegative.

This rearrangement joins TRBV14 to TRBJ1-4, with TRBD1 identical over 8 bases. This CDR3 is built from 14 residues. The J segment lost 4 bases and the V segment lost 3 bases, leaving 1 base of the junction unmatched. The germline V gene encodes CDR1 SGHDN and CDR2 FVKESK. The chain's CDR3 is CASSQTGDNEKLFF. Here the CDR3 DNA reads TGTGCCAGCAGCCAGACAGGGGATAATGAAAAACTGTTTTTT.

V and J are TRBV5-4 and TRBJ2-7; tentatively, D is TRBD2 (5 bases). The length of the CDR3 is 14 residues. Germline assignment: CDR1 SGHNT and CDR2 YYREEE (reference sequence). Between the trimmed V and J ends, which lost 3 bases and 2 bases, there was a span of 12 bases. Here the CDR3 DNA reads TGTGCCAGCAGCTCCGTAAAGGGAGCCTACGAGCAGTACTTC. It codes for CASSSVKGAYEQYF.

J is TRBJ2-3 and V is TRBV30, with a possible D match to TRBD2 (5 bases). Germline V gene sequence: CDR1 GTSNPN, CDR2 SVGIG (reference sequence). V lost 5 bases, J lost 5 bases, and 17 bases lay in between. The CDR3 totals 14 residues. As DNA, the CDR3 is TGTGCCTGGGCCCTCGGACTCGAGGGAGATACGCAGTATTTT. This codes for CAWALGLEGDTQYF.

The V and J genes are TRBV10-3 and TRBJ2-1; 8 nucleotides agree with TRBD2. The germline V gene encodes CDR1 ENHRY and CDR2 SYGVKD. Unmatched junction bases numbered 8, after V lost 0 bases and J lost 4 bases. This CDR3 is 17 amino acids long. Written as DNA, the CDR3 is TGTGCCATCAGTGAGTCGGGGCAGGAGCGGGAGTACAATGAGCAGTTCTTC. Amino acids: CAISESGQEREYNEQFF.

V is TRBV28 and J is TRBJ2-3; 7 bases map to TRBD2. CDR1 is MDHEN and CDR2 is SYDVKM in the germline V gene. CDR3 length: 15 amino acids. Trimming cost V 2 bases and J 3 bases; bases outside gene matches: 5. The CDR3 reads CASSLREVGTDTQYF. CDR3 DNA sequence: TGTGCCAGCAGTTTACGGGAGGTGGGTACAGATACGCAGTATTTT.

The rearrangement links TRBV19 to TRBJ2-5; TRBD1 matches at 8 bases. The germline gives CDR1 LNHDA, CDR2 SQIVND (reference sequence). The J segment lost 5 bases and the V segment lost 1 base, leaving 12 bases of the junction unmatched. The CDR3 is made up of 17 amino acids. The CDR3, as DNA: TGTGCCAGTAGTATAGGAGGGTGGGCAGGGGGCCGGGAGACCCAGTACTTC. Translation gives CASSIGGWAGGRETQYF. The variable domain in full, with the rest retrieved from reference TRBV19 and TRBJ2-5, is DGGITQSPKYLFRKEGQNVTLSCEQNLNHDAMYWYRQDPGQGLRLIYYSQIVNDFQKGDIAEGYSVSREKKESFPLTVTSAQKNPTAFYLCASSIGGWAGGRETQYFGPGTRLLVL.

V is TRBV19 and J is TRBJ1-3; D is perhaps TRBD1 (6 bases). CDR1 LNHDA and CDR2 SQIVND come from the germline V gene (reference sequence). The germline V and J ends were trimmed by 1 base and 3 bases, with 10 bases remaining between them. There are 15 residues in the CDR3. CDR3 loop: CASSIVQGFGNTIYF. The DNA of the CDR3 is TGTGCCAGTAGTATAGTACAGGGATTTGGAAACACCATATATTTT.

This rearrangement joins TRBV6-1 to TRBJ2-7, with 7 bases matching TRBD1. Germline V gene data show CDR1 as MNHNS and CDR2 as SASEGT. V gave up 6 bases and J gave up 2 bases; unmatched junction bases: 4. This CDR3 is 13 amino acids long. CDR3 region: CASSAGQAYEQYF. The CDR3 region has the DNA TGTGCCAGCAGCGCAGGACAGGCCTACGAGCAGTACTTC.

This chain uses TRBV29-1 with TRBJ1-1, with D possibly matching TRBD1 (6 bases). The CDR3 loop spans 15 amino acids. V was clipped by 8 bases and J by 1 base, with 20 bases between them. Germline V lookup: CDR1 SQVTM, CDR2 ANQGSEA. As DNA, the CDR3 is TGCAGCATAAAGCCACAGGGTTATCGGAACACTGAAGCTTTCTTT. Translated: CSIKPQGYRNTEAFF.

The chain joins TRBV19 to TRBJ2-7; D not certain. The V and J ends lost 8 bases and 2 bases respectively, with 13 bases between them. The CDR3 covers 13 residues. Germline lookup yields CDR1 LNHDA and CDR2 SQIVND (reference sequence). CDR3 in DNA: TGTGCCAGTTCGGGTCCGGTAACCTACGAGCAGTACTTC. Its protein is CASSGPVTYEQYF.

Worth noting for this clone: This sample includes further DNA sequences coding for the same CDR3. The CDR3 sequence: CAWSDGTTGGYGYTF. In DNA form, the CDR3 reads TGTGCCTGGAGCGACGGGACAACGGGCGGCTATGGCTACACCTTC. The gene calls are TRBV30 and TRBJ1-2; TRBD1 might be the D (6 bases). The CDR3 consists of 15 residues. Germline V gene sequence: CDR1 GTSNPN, CDR2 SVGIG (reference sequence). Trimming took 3 bases from V and 4 from J, leaving 18 bases between them.

This chain joins TRBV7-3 and TRBJ2-5; 7 bases map to TRBD2. Trimming took 5 bases from V and 0 from J; bases not matched to a gene: 6. This CDR3 is built from 15 residues. Germline V lookup: CDR1 SGHTA, CDR2 FQGTGA. The CDR3 DNA sequence: TGTGCCAGCAGCCTGAGCGGGGCCCACCAAGAGACCCAGTACTTC. It encodes CASSLSGAHQETQYF.

The chain couples TRBV18 to TRBJ2-3; TRBD2 agrees at 10 bases. CDR3 length: 18 amino acids. After removal of 1 base from V and 5 bases from J, the junction contained 12 bases not matched to a gene. Germline V CDR1 and CDR2: KGHSH, LQKENI. CDR3 in DNA: TGTGCCAGCTCACCACGGAATCTAGCGGGAGTAGATCGAGATACGCAGTATTTT. Amino acids: CASSPRNLAGVDRDTQYF.

The rearrangement joins TRBV11-2 to TRBJ2-3; D is unresolved. The V end lost 5 bases, the J end lost 0 bases, and 12 bases lay between the germline ends. This CDR3 has 15 amino acids. Germline V CDR1 and CDR2: SGHAT, FQNNGV. This CDR3 reads CASSNPRSSTDTQYF. In nucleotides, the CDR3 is TGTGCCAGCAGCAACCCCAGGTCTAGCACAGATACGCAGTATTTT.

The chain is built from TRBV13 and TRBJ2-1, with 7 bases lining up with TRBD2. The CDR3 is 14 amino acids. The germline V gene encodes CDR1 PRHDT and CDR2 FYEKMQ (reference sequence). With 2 bases clipped from V and 4 bases from J, the junction kept 2 bases outside the gene matches. The DNA of the CDR3 is TGTGCCAGCAGCTTACGACTAGCTTACAATGAGCAGTTCTTC. Translating gives CASSLRLAYNEQFF.

CDR3: CASADSPTGYTF. The CDR3 region has the DNA TGTGCCAGTGCCGACAGCCCTACGGGCTACACCTTC. The chain joins TRBV19 to TRBJ1-2, with a possible D match to TRBD1 (5 bases). Trimming cost V 8 bases and J 8 bases, with 15 bases left between them. The CDR3 totals 12 residues. Germline V gives CDR1 LNHDA, CDR2 SQIVND (reference sequence).

This clone came up once. The CDR3 loop is CASSRLAGSYEQYF. In DNA form, the CDR3 reads TGTGCCAGTAGTAGACTAGCGGGAAGCTACGAGCAGTACTTC. This chain links TRBV19 with TRBJ2-7; 11 nucleotides align to TRBD2. CDR3 length equals 14 residues. Germline V gives CDR1 LNHDA, CDR2 SQIVND (reference sequence). V shed 4 bases and J 3 bases; nucleotides not matched to a gene: 2. The full variable domain, its missing parts supplied by reference TRBV19 and TRBJ2-7, is DGGITQSPKYLFRKEGQNVTLSCEQNLNHDAMYWYRQDPGQGLRLIYYSQIVNDFQKGDIAEGYSVSREKKESFPLTVTSAQKNPTAFYLCASSRLAGSYEQYFGPGTRLTVT.

The chain joins TRBV6-1 to TRBJ2-3, with TRBD2 matching over 11 bases. The V and J ends lost 6 bases and 11 bases, in that order; junction bases with no gene match: 10. The CDR3 runs 14 residues. Germline V CDR1 and CDR2: MNHNS, SASEGT. The DNA for the CDR3 is TGTGCCAGCAGCGCCCGCCAGCTAGCGGGAGGGCAGTATTTT. Residues: CASSARQLAGGQYF.

The chain has TRBV7-9 and TRBJ1-5, with D perhaps TRBD1 (5 bases). V was shortened by 3 bases and J by 2 bases, with 11 bases between the two germline ends. The CDR3 is 15 amino acids. CDR1 SEHNR and CDR2 FQNEAQ come from the germline V gene (reference sequence). CDR3 residues: CASSLAGMGNQPQHF. In nucleotides, the CDR3 is TGTGCCAGCAGCTTGGCAGGGATGGGCAATCAGCCCCAGCATTTT.

The J gene is TRBJ2-5, the V gene TRBV4-2; 9 bases agree with TRBD1. The J call may be incorrect, as the DNA end agrees better with TRBJ2-7. CDR1 and CDR2 from the germline V gene are LGHNA and YNFKEQ. This CDR3 is 17 amino acids long. CDR3 sequence reads: CASSQPTGTGHSYEQYF. In DNA form, the CDR3 reads TGTGCCAGCAGCCAACCAACCGGGACAGGGCACTCCTACGAGCAGTACTTC.

V is TRBV7-2 and J is TRBJ1-6, with D possibly being TRBD1 (5 bases). This CDR3 spans 14 amino acids. The germline V and J ends were trimmed by 0 bases and 10 bases, with 10 bases remaining between them. Germline values: CDR1 SGHTA, CDR2 FQGNSA. CDR3 sequence (DNA): TGTGCCAGCAGCTTAGCAAGCAGGGTCTCACCCCTCCACTTT. Translating gives CASSLASRVSPLHF.

The J gene is TRBJ2-1, the V gene TRBV9; D is possibly TRBD1 (5 bases). V was shortened by 3 bases and J by 8 bases, with 15 bases between the two germline ends. CDR1 and CDR2 (germline): SGDLS, YYNGEE. The CDR3 length is 14 residues. CDR3 DNA: TGTGCCAGCAGCGCCCGGGTGGGGCCCGATGAGCAGTTCTTC. It translates to CASSARVGPDEQFF.

The chain carries TRBV6-1 and TRBJ1-4; the D is unclear. This CDR3 spans 16 amino acids. Per germline, CDR1 MNHNS and CDR2 SASEGT. Deletions cut 0 bases from V and 7 bases from J, with 15 bases between. The CDR3 DNA reads TGTGCCAGCAGTGAAGCGGAGGTCAGGCACGGTGAAAAACTGTTTTTT. Translating gives CASSEAEVRHGEKLFF.